This T cell receptor (beta chain) is drawn from a study of cytomegalovirus exposure and HLA in healthy donors. This PCR relied on a set of 60 Vbeta primers and 13 Jbeta primers. The table came from immunoSEQ multiplex PCR; TCRdb's copy has only in-frame clones and leaves some out. The sample comprises some 160,000 clones, around 77% of which are singletons, and 2% to 2.5% rests with the top ten. Germline lookup yields CDR1 MNHEY and CDR2 SMNVEV (reference sequence). V lost 5 bases to trimming and J lost 4 bases, with 15 bases between them. The CDR3 loop spans 16 amino acids. Findings and caveats of the study: Rarity held for most TCR sequences, but there were some public TCRs that occurred in many donors. No immune exposure information besides CMV serostatus was available. V- and J-gene trimming in TCR beta was tied to a missense DCLRE1C variant by an analysis performed later.

On this clone itself: Its antigen is undetermined.

This chain uses TRBV27 with TRBJ1-6; possibly TRBD1 for D (5 bases). Sequenced input: PBMCs. This TCR derives from a man aged 55-75 years in good health and CMV-seronegative. CDR3 bases: TGTGCCAGCAGTAAACGACGACAGAGTTATAATTCACCCCTCCACTTT. Its protein is CASSKRRQSYNSPLHF.